These 31 T cell receptor beta chains share one sample of origin, sequenced in a study. TCRdb analysed the 5' RACE reads with MiXCR anew, one entry per CDR3 protein. This table has around 5,300 distinct CDR3 sequences, just over 70% appearing once. Sequenced material: naive CD4+ T cells sorted from blood. Subset indicated: naive CD4+ T cells, CD4+CD45RA+CD25-. These receptors were obtained from a female donor with breast cancer.

The chain has TRBV4-1 and TRBJ2-3; D is unclear. The CDR3 contains 15 residues. V was trimmed by 4 bases and J by 4 bases, leaving 15 bases between them. Looked up from germline, CDR1 is MGHRA and CDR2 is YSYEKL. The CDR3 spells CASSPPGRHADTQYF. CDR3 DNA: TGCGCCAGCAGCCCCCCCGGGCGGCATGCAGATACGCAGTATTTT.

Only one count was recorded for this clonotype. V and J are TRBV20-1 and TRBJ2-3; TRBD2 matches at 10 bases. CDR3 length: 16 residues. Trimming removed 1 base from V and 1 base from J; junction bases left unmatched: 5. Germline V gives CDR1 DFQATT, CDR2 SNEGSKA (reference sequence). The CDR3 bases are TGCAGTGCTAGAGCCACCGGACTAGCGGGCACAGATACGCAGTATTTT. It encodes CSARATGLAGTDTQYF.

The rearrangement uses TRBV10-2 and TRBJ1-5; D is unclear. The V gene lost 3 bases and the J gene lost 2 bases, with 8 bases spanning the gap. Germline values: CDR1 WSHSY, CDR2 SAAADI. This CDR3 spans 14 amino acids. For the CDR3, the DNA is TGCGCCAGCAGTGATAGCGGCGGCAATCAGCCCCAGCATTTT. Amino acids: CASSDSGGNQPQHF.

V usage is TRBV12-3 or TRBV12-4 and J usage is TRBJ2-6, with a tentative D call TRBD2 (6 bases). This CDR3 contains 20 residues. The V and J ends lost 3 bases and 0 bases respectively, with 21 bases between them. DNA for the CDR3: TGTGCCAGCAGTTTTCTGACGGCCGGCGGGGTAAGCTCTGGGGCCAACGTCCTGACTTTC. Its protein product is CASSFLTAGGVSSGANVLTF.

This clonotype was seen only once. The chain couples TRBV7-2 to TRBJ1-1; D not certain. This CDR3 has 12 residues. Trimming removed 3 bases from V and 1 base from J, with 3 bases in between. Per the germline V gene, CDR1 is SGHTA and CDR2 is FQGNSA. The CDR3 DNA reads as TGTGCCAGCAGCTTGACGAACACTGAAGCTTTCTTT. Translated, it gives CASSLTNTEAFF.

This clonotype occurred a few times. The V gene is TRBV20-1, the J gene TRBJ2-1; D is uncertain. The V and J ends lost 0 bases and 4 bases respectively, with 1 base between them. Germline CDR1 DFQATT, CDR2 SNEGSKA (reference sequence). The CDR3 covers 11 residues. CDR3 loop: CSARDYNEQFF. CDR3 bases: TGCAGTGCTAGAGATTACAATGAGCAGTTCTTC.

This clonotype came up once. The rearrangement joins TRBV5-4 to TRBJ1-1; the match to TRBD1 covers 12 bases. The CDR3 contains 15 residues. V dropped 0 bases and J dropped 10; count of bases not matched to a gene: 7. Germline V gene lookup returns CDR1 SGHNT and CDR2 YYREEE (reference sequence). The CDR3 reads CASSLVGTGGFGAFF. The CDR3 nucleotides are TGTGCCAGCAGCTTGGTAGGGACAGGGGGCTTTGGAGCTTTCTTT.

This chain links TRBV11-1 with TRBJ2-5, with D unclear. The CDR3 has 15 residues. Germline V gene sequence: CDR1 SGHAT, CDR2 FQDESV (reference sequence). V was clipped by 2 bases and J by 2 bases, with 12 bases between them. DNA of the CDR3: TGTGCCAGCAGCTTAAGAACCGCAAAACAAGAGACCCAGTACTTC. Encoded protein: CASSLRTAKQETQYF.

The V call is TRBV12-3 or TRBV12-4, the J call TRBJ2-7; TRBD2 might be the D (7 bases). Trimming took 0 bases from V and 2 from J, leaving 11 bases between them. The length of the CDR3 is 15 residues. The CDR3 reads CASSLAGGQTYEQYF. CDR3 nucleotide sequence: TGTGCCAGCAGTTTAGCGGGGGGGCAGACCTACGAGCAGTACTTC.

The chain uses TRBV20-1 and TRBJ2-7, with D hard to call. Looked up from germline, CDR1 is DFQATT and CDR2 is SNEGSKA (reference sequence). This CDR3 is 14 amino acids long. V shed 1 base and J shed 3 bases, with 13 bases lying between them. The CDR3 DNA is TGCAGTGCTAGAGTGGCCCAAAATAGCTACGAGCAGTACTTC. This sequence encodes CSARVAQNSYEQYF.

The CDR3 reads CASTSRATYEQYF. The CDR3 DNA sequence: TGTGCCAGCACCTCACGGGCCACCTACGAGCAGTACTTC. The gene calls are TRBV6-2 or TRBV6-3 and TRBJ2-7; D unclear. Trimming shortened V by 7 bases and J by 2 bases, and 12 bases separated the two germline ends. The CDR3 is 13 amino acids. Germline CDR1 reads MNHEY; CDR2 reads SVGEGT.

The chain combines TRBV6-1 with TRBJ1-6, with 7 bases matching TRBD1. The V segment lost 5 bases and the J segment 7 bases; nucleotides outside the gene matches: 8. From germline, CDR1 is MNHNS and CDR2 SASEGT. CDR3 length: 15 amino acids. DNA of the CDR3: TGTGCCAGCAGTAAAGGGGGCGGAGGGAATTCACCCCTCCACTTT. As protein: CASSKGGGGNSPLHF.

V is TRBV12-3 or TRBV12-4 and J is TRBJ1-1; D call uncertain. The V and J ends lost 10 bases and 5 bases respectively, with 17 bases between them. The CDR3 runs to 13 residues. For the CDR3, the DNA is TGTGCCACCCTCACGTCAGTTGGAACTGAAGCTTTCTTT. Amino acid sequence: CATLTSVGTEAFF.

The rearrangement links TRBV7-8 to TRBJ2-1; TRBD2 aligns across 8 bases. The V and J ends lost 5 bases and 0 bases, in that order; junction bases with no gene match: 6. Germline CDR1 SGHVS, CDR2 FQNEAQ. The CDR3 has 16 amino acids. CDR3 sequence reads: CASSPGAGGSYNEQFF. As DNA, the CDR3 is TGTGCCAGCAGCCCAGGGGCGGGAGGCTCCTACAATGAGCAGTTCTTC.

This clonotype was found a few times. This chain uses TRBV4-2 with TRBJ1-2; D gene unclear. CDR1 is LGHNA, CDR2 YNFKEQ, per germline. Trimming took 0 bases from V and 2 from J, leaving 7 bases between them. There are 14 residues in the CDR3. CDR3 residues: CASSQDLRNYGYTF. The CDR3 nucleotides are TGTGCCAGCAGCCAAGATCTGCGAAACTATGGCTACACCTTC.

The CDR3 coding sequence is TGTGCCAGCAGCTTAGATCGGGGATATCAGCCCCAGCATTTT. Translation gives CASSLDRGYQPQHF. This sequence joins TRBV11-2 and TRBJ1-5; D call uncertain. Between the trimmed V and J ends, which lost 0 bases and 5 bases, there was a span of 8 bases. The CDR3 contains 14 residues. Germline V lookup: CDR1 SGHAT, CDR2 FQNNGV.

V and J are TRBV20-1 and TRBJ2-7; D not certain. CDR1 and CDR2 from the germline V gene are DFQATT and SNEGSKA (reference sequence). The CDR3 sequence is 18 residues long. Trimming cost V 3 bases and J 7 bases, with 31 bases left between them. CDR3 sequence reads: CSASPPITGPTLLVEQYF. CDR3 nucleotide sequence: TGCAGTGCTAGCCCGCCCATAACCGGCCCCACGTTGTTAGTAGAGCAGTACTTC.

J is TRBJ2-5 and V is TRBV4-1; 10 positions match TRBD1. V lost 4 bases, J lost 4 bases, and 9 bases stayed unmatched. This CDR3 is 16 amino acids long. Germline-derived CDR1 and CDR2 are MGHRA and YSYEKL. The CDR3 sequence is CASSPRQGTGVETQYF. Written as DNA, the CDR3 is TGCGCCAGCAGCCCGAGGCAGGGGACAGGGGTAGAGACCCAGTACTTC.

The chain carries TRBV15 and TRBJ2-3, with 14 bases matching TRBD2. CDR1 is LNHNV and CDR2 is YYDKDF in the germline V gene (reference sequence). The ends lost 0 bases at V and 5 bases at J; junction bases unmatched: 4. The CDR3 is made up of 17 amino acids. The CDR3 DNA reads TGTGCCACCAGCAGAGATCCGGGGACTAGCGGGGGAGATACGCAGTATTTT. This sequence encodes CATSRDPGTSGGDTQYF.

The V call is TRBV5-1, the J call TRBJ2-5; D is uncertain. The germline V gene encodes CDR1 SGHRS and CDR2 YFSETQ. V gave up 4 bases and J gave up 1 base, with 11 bases separating them. The CDR3 consists of 14 residues. Written as DNA, the CDR3 is TGCGCCAGCAGCCTGAATGGGTTCCAAGAGACCCAGTACTTC. It encodes CASSLNGFQETQYF.

This rearrangement joins TRBV6-1 to TRBJ2-1; 12 bases agree with TRBD1. The CDR3 is made up of 17 amino acids. Germline loops: CDR1 MNHNS, CDR2 SASEGT. With 8 bases clipped from V and 2 bases from J, the junction kept 10 bases outside the gene matches. CDR3 nucleotides: TGTGCCAGCCGGGACAGGGGGCTCCAAAGGACCTACAATGAGCAGTTCTTC. It is translated as CASRDRGLQRTYNEQFF.

The genes are TRBV5-1 and TRBJ2-1; tentative D call: TRBD1 (5 bases). The CDR3 length is 12 residues. Trimming took off 4 bases at V and 3 bases at J, with 5 bases between the two ends. The germline V gene has CDR1 SGHRS and CDR2 YFSETQ. The CDR3, as DNA: TGCGCCAGCAGCACAGGCTACAATGAGCAGTTCTTC. It translates to CASSTGYNEQFF.

V gene TRBV5-4 combines with J gene TRBJ2-2; the match to TRBD1 covers 8 bases. The CDR3 runs to 16 residues. Unmatched junction bases numbered 5, after V lost 0 bases and J lost 4 bases. Per germline, CDR1 SGHNT and CDR2 YYREEE (reference sequence). CDR3 loop: CASSLARTGTTGELFF. For the CDR3, the DNA is TGTGCCAGCAGCTTGGCCCGGACAGGGACCACCGGGGAGCTGTTTTTT.

The chain couples TRBV10-3 to TRBJ2-3, with no clear D. The CDR3 contains 14 residues. Trimming shortened V by 7 bases and J by 6 bases, and 17 bases separated the two germline ends. In germline, CDR1 is ENHRY, CDR2 SYGVKD. The CDR3 is CAITPGPGSDTQYF. The CDR3 DNA sequence: TGTGCCATCACCCCCGGACCAGGCTCGGATACGCAGTATTTT.

V and J are TRBV5-1 and TRBJ1-2; the match to TRBD1 covers 7 bases. The CDR3 sequence is 14 residues long. Germline V lookup: CDR1 SGHRS, CDR2 YFSETQ. V trimming: 4 bases; J trimming: 4 bases; junction bases outside the gene matches: 7. CDR3 sequence: CASSPSGGGYGYTF. CDR3 bases: TGCGCCAGCAGCCCGTCAGGGGGTGGCTATGGCTACACCTTC.

The rearrangement joins TRBV29-1 to TRBJ1-1; no firm D call. The V end was cut by 4 bases, the J end by 4 bases, with 10 bases between. Germline CDR1 and CDR2: SQVTM and ANQGSEA. This CDR3 has 12 residues. The CDR3 is CSVVETSTEAFF. CDR3 nucleotides: TGCAGCGTTGTAGAGACTAGCACTGAAGCTTTCTTT.

The V call is TRBV20-1, the J call TRBJ1-1; D remains unclear. Germline CDR1 DFQATT, CDR2 SNEGSKA (reference sequence). The CDR3 length is 10 residues. V gave up 0 bases and J gave up 9 bases, with 5 bases separating them. The CDR3 loop is CSARDRKAFF. The CDR3 coding sequence is TGCAGTGCTAGAGATCGGAAAGCTTTCTTT.

V is TRBV24-1 and J is TRBJ2-4; 10 nucleotides match TRBD2. This CDR3 has 19 amino acids. Germline lookup yields CDR1 KGHDR and CDR2 SFDVKD. With V trimmed by 5 bases and J by 0 bases, 12 bases remained unmatched. The CDR3 nucleotides read TGTGCCACCAGTGCCAACGGACTAGCGGAGCTAATAGCCAAAAACATTCAGTACTTC. Protein product: CATSANGLAELIAKNIQYF.

Note on this clonotype: The junction shows a germline mismatch at one end, possibly a read error. The V call is TRBV7-7, the J call TRBJ1-1; D gene unclear. The CDR3 length is 13 residues. Per the germline V gene, CDR1 is SSHAT and CDR2 is FNYEAQ (reference sequence). The CDR3 bases are TGTGCTAGCAGCTTATTTGCTGGGACTGAAGCTTTCTTT. Amino acids: CASSLFAGTEAFF.

The chain is built from TRBV5-1 and TRBJ2-3; D may be TRBD1 (7 bases). Deletions cut 4 bases from V and 3 bases from J, with 18 bases between. CDR1 and CDR2 from the germline V gene are SGHRS and YFSETQ. This CDR3 region has 16 residues. In nucleotides, the CDR3 is TGCGCCAGCAGCCTTCGACAGGGCGCGGGGACAGATACGCAGTATTTT. It codes for CASSLRQGAGTDTQYF. Full variable domain (outside the CDR3, taken from reference TRBV5-1 and TRBJ2-3): KAGVTQTPRYLIKTRGQQVTLSCSPISGHRSVSWYQQTPGQGLQFLFEYFSETQRNKGNFPGRFSGRQFSNSRSEMNVSTLELGDSALYLCASSLRQGAGTDTQYFGPGTRLTVL.

The J gene is TRBJ2-3, the V gene TRBV7-8; 8 bases are shared with TRBD1. Germline V gene lookup returns CDR1 SGHVS and CDR2 FQNEAQ. V lost 1 base, J lost 3 bases, and 9 bases stayed unmatched. The CDR3 runs to 17 residues. The CDR3 coding sequence is TGTGCCAGCAGCTTAGTCCCAGGGGGCTATGGTACAGATACGCAGTATTTT. This gives the protein CASSLVPGGYGTDTQYF.